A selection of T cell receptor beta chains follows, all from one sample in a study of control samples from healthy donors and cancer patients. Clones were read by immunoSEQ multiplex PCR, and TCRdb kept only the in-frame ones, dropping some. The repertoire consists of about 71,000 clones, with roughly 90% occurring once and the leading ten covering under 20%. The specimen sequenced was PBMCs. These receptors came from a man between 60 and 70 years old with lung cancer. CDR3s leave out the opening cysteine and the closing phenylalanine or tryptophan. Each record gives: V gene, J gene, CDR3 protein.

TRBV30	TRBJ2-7	AWGGGTRSSYEQY
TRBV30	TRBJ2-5	AWSIQSGVQETQY